One and the same sample provided the 2 T cell receptor beta chains below, sequenced in a study of beta chain features in type 1 diabetes. Since all of the isolated RNA was reverse transcribed, expressed TCRB transcripts were what got sequenced. Data came from immunoSEQ multiplex PCR; TCRdb stores just in-frame clones and leaves some out. The repertoire holds around 340,000 clones, with around 20% as singletons. The sequencing sample was made of naive CD4+ T cells from blood. Every receptor here comes from a woman aged 18-30 years in good health.

The chain employs TRBV9 and TRBJ1-5; 8 bases fit TRBD1. J was trimmed by 7 bases and V by 0 bases; bases with no gene match: 6. Germline V gives CDR1 SGDLS, CDR2 YYNGEE. CDR3 length: 15 amino acids. The CDR3 loop is CASSVGTGNRQPQHF. CDR3 bases: TGTGCCAGCAGCGTAGGGACAGGGAATCGGCAGCCCCAGCATTTT.

This clone was seen more than once but under ten times. This sample includes further DNA sequences coding for the same CDR3. The chain recombines TRBV18 with TRBJ1-1; D is unclear. The CDR3 has 14 amino acids. The V gene lost 2 bases and the J gene lost 0 bases, with 7 bases spanning the gap. Looked up from germline, CDR1 is KGHSH and CDR2 is LQKENI. CDR3 sequence (DNA): TGTGCCAGCTCACCAGGCACCGTGAACACTGAAGCTTTCTTT. Amino acids: CASSPGTVNTEAFF. The full variable domain, rest sourced from reference TRBV18 and TRBJ1-1, is NAGVMQNPRHLVRRRGQEARLRCSPMKGHSHVYWYRQLPEEGLKFMVYLQKENIIDESGMPKERFSAEFPKEGPSILRIQQVVRGDSAAYFCASSPGTVNTEAFFGQGTRLTVV.